The 23 T cell receptor beta chains in this list originate from one sample, sequenced in a study of blood T cell repertoires in COVID-19 (dated by TCRdb to about 2020). Library method: the immunoSEQ multiplex PCR assay. In its TCRdb copy, this immuneACCESS table keeps in-frame sequences only and misses some clones. Where compared with another copy, unresolved V genes explain less than half of these, and the others have no known cause. Recorded for this sample are about 270,000 clones; 80% to 90% of them occurred a single time. The ten largest clonotypes hold 2% to 2.5% of the sample. Sequenced sample: PBMCs or T cells enriched from blood (not recorded which). These receptors came from a woman under 30 who had recovered from COVID-19.

The chain carries TRBV5-1 and TRBJ1-2, with 7 bases that match TRBD1. In germline, CDR1 is SGHRS, CDR2 YFSETQ. The CDR3 sequence is 16 residues long. The V gene end was trimmed by 4 bases and the J gene end by 1 base; junction bases not matched to a gene: 10. CDR3 bases: TGCGCCAGCAGCCGGGATAAGGGACAGAGTAACTATGGCTACACCTTC. It specifies CASSRDKGQSNYGYTF.

The rearrangement links TRBV4-1 to TRBJ2-1, with TRBD2 as a possible D gene (5 bases). Germline values: CDR1 MGHRA, CDR2 YSYEKL. This CDR3 comprises 15 residues. V was shortened by 4 bases and J by 8 bases, with 18 bases between the two germline ends. CDR3: CASSREGSRGDEQFF. The CDR3, as DNA: TGCGCCAGCAGCCGGGAAGGGAGCAGAGGCGATGAGCAGTTCTTC.

This chain connects TRBV9 to TRBJ2-5; D call uncertain. Deletions cut 0 bases from V and 1 base from J, with 10 bases between. This CDR3 spans 15 amino acids. Germline V gene data show CDR1 as SGDLS and CDR2 as YYNGEE. CDR3 sequence: CASSVATARQETQYF. The DNA of the CDR3 is TGTGCCAGCAGCGTAGCAACAGCCCGCCAAGAGACCCAGTACTTC.

This sequence joins TRBV4-1 and TRBJ1-5; D may be TRBD1 (5 bases). This CDR3 comprises 15 residues. Germline V gene data show CDR1 as MGHRA and CDR2 as YSYEKL. V was shortened by 1 base and J by 0 bases, with 7 bases between the two germline ends. This CDR3 reads CASSQGGYSNQPQHF. CDR3 nucleotides: TGCGCCAGCAGCCAAGGGGGCTATAGCAATCAGCCCCAGCATTTT.

This chain links TRBV6-5 with TRBJ2-7, with a possible D match to TRBD1 (5 bases). The V gene lost 6 bases and the J gene lost 6 bases, with 15 bases spanning the gap. The CDR3 sequence is 13 residues long. The germline V gene has CDR1 MNHEY and CDR2 SVGAGI. DNA of the CDR3: TGTGCCAGCAGACCCCCGACAGTGGGCGAGCAGTACTTC. Protein product: CASRPPTVGEQYF.

This chain connects TRBV5-1 to TRBJ1-6; TRBD1 is a possible D gene (6 bases). V was clipped by 4 bases and J by 6 bases, with 11 bases between them. The CDR3 loop spans 14 amino acids. Germline CDR1 and CDR2: SGHRS and YFSETQ. The CDR3 is CASSPQGSNSPLHF. In DNA, the CDR3 is TGCGCCAGCAGCCCACAGGGTAGTAATTCACCCCTCCACTTT.

This clone is a singleton in its sample. The chain has TRBV12-3 or TRBV12-4 and TRBJ1-5, with unresolved D. Deletions cut 1 base from V and 5 bases from J, with 6 bases between. The CDR3 contains 13 residues. CDR3 bases: TGTGCCAGCAGTTTAGATTCGTATCAGCCCCAGCATTTT. Residues: CASSLDSYQPQHF.

DNA of the CDR3: TGTGCCAGCAGTTTGGACAGCTATAATTCACCCCTCCACTTT. It yields the protein CASSLDSYNSPLHF. The genes are TRBV7-8 and TRBJ1-6; D possibly corresponds to TRBD1 (6 bases). The V gene's germline CDR1 is SGHVS and CDR2 FQNEAQ. Trimming took 6 bases from V and 3 from J, leaving 9 bases between them. This CDR3 region has 14 residues.

The chain couples TRBV19 to TRBJ2-5, with 7 bases that match TRBD1. The V gene's germline CDR1 is LNHDA and CDR2 SQIVND (reference sequence). The junction had 2 bases not matched to a gene; V was cut back by 3 bases and J by 4 bases. The CDR3 totals 13 residues. The CDR3 sequence is CASSMSGGETQYF. For the CDR3, the DNA is TGTGCCAGTAGTATGTCAGGGGGAGAGACCCAGTACTTC.

The V gene is TRBV6-5, the J gene TRBJ1-1; D remains unclear. Looked up from germline, CDR1 is MNHEY and CDR2 is SVGAGI. This CDR3 contains 13 residues. The V end was cut by 6 bases, the J end by 8 bases, with 16 bases between. The CDR3 sequence: CASSQIVRGEAFF. The CDR3 DNA sequence: TGTGCCAGCAGCCAGATTGTTCGGGGAGAAGCTTTCTTT.

V usage is TRBV15 and J usage is TRBJ2-7; possible D gene TRBD1, 5 bases. Per the germline V gene, CDR1 is LNHNV and CDR2 is YYDKDF (reference sequence). CDR3 length equals 16 residues. V lost 0 bases and J 1 base, leaving 13 bases between the germline ends. The chain's CDR3 is CATSRDLTGQSYEQYF. The CDR3 bases are TGTGCCACCAGCAGAGATCTCACAGGTCAATCCTACGAGCAGTACTTC.

The chain joins TRBV28 to TRBJ2-7, with 10 bases aligning to TRBD2. Germline lookup yields CDR1 MDHEN and CDR2 SYDVKM. CDR3 length equals 15 residues. The V segment lost 6 bases and the J segment 4 bases; nucleotides outside the gene matches: 9. The CDR3 sequence is CASRPSTSGYYEQYF. In DNA, the CDR3 is TGTGCCAGCAGACCTTCGACTAGCGGGTATTACGAGCAGTACTTC.

The rearrangement joins TRBV28 to TRBJ1-5; D may be TRBD1 (6 bases). Trimming removed 6 bases from V and 0 bases from J, with 12 bases in between. Germline lookup yields CDR1 MDHEN and CDR2 SYDVKM. The CDR3 length is 15 residues. As DNA, the CDR3 is TGTGCCAGCAGGCGACAGGATTATAGCAATCAGCCCCAGCATTTT. As protein: CASRRQDYSNQPQHF.

The chain is built from TRBV2 and TRBJ1-5; the match to TRBD1 covers 10 bases. The germline gives CDR1 SNHLY, CDR2 FYNNEI. V was clipped by 6 bases and J by 5 bases; unmatched bases: 7. The CDR3 runs 15 residues. CDR3 loop: CASSLTGGNHQPQHF. The CDR3 nucleotides are TGTGCCAGCAGCCTGACAGGGGGCAATCATCAGCCCCAGCATTTT.

V gene TRBV29-1 combines with J gene TRBJ2-2; a possible D gene is TRBD2 (6 bases). The length of the CDR3 is 14 residues. CDR1 and CDR2 from the germline V gene are SQVTM and ANQGSEA. Trimming cost V 2 bases and J 3 bases, with 10 bases left between them. The CDR3 DNA sequence: TGCAGCGTTGAATTAGGGACTTACACCGGGGAGCTGTTTTTT. The encoded protein is CSVELGTYTGELFF.

V is TRBV12-3 or TRBV12-4 and J is TRBJ2-2, with D unclear. CDR3 length: 12 residues. V lost 5 bases and J lost 3, with 4 bases in between. Here the CDR3 DNA reads TGTGCCAGCAGTACTCACACCGGGGAGCTGTTTTTT. It is translated as CASSTHTGELFF.

V and J are TRBV2 and TRBJ1-2; perhaps TRBD1 as D (5 bases). V dropped 2 bases and J dropped 5 bases, with 12 bases sitting between them. Germline loops: CDR1 SNHLY, CDR2 FYNNEI. The CDR3 loop spans 14 amino acids. This CDR3 reads CASSERGESYGYTF. The DNA of the CDR3 is TGTGCCAGCAGTGAAAGGGGCGAAAGTTATGGCTACACCTTC.

This sequence joins TRBV10-3 and TRBJ1-4, with D hard to call. The V gene's germline CDR1 is ENHRY and CDR2 SYGVKD. V dropped 3 bases and J dropped 2 bases, with 7 bases sitting between them. This CDR3 has 14 amino acids. CDR3 sequence: CAISDGWTNEKLFF. The DNA of the CDR3 is TGTGCCATCAGTGACGGGTGGACTAATGAAAAACTGTTTTTT.

A note on this clone: The sample contains more than one DNA sequence encoding this CDR3. The chain couples TRBV5-1 to TRBJ1-5; weak D call: TRBD1 (6 bases). The germline V and J ends were trimmed by 2 bases and 7 bases, with 13 bases remaining between them. The CDR3 is made up of 14 amino acids. Germline CDR1 and CDR2: SGHRS and YFSETQ. The CDR3 reads CASSLSQGDQPQHF. In DNA, the CDR3 is TGCGCCAGCAGCTTATCACAGGGAGACCAGCCCCAGCATTTT.

This chain links TRBV10-3 with TRBJ2-5; TRBD2 is a possible D gene (7 bases). Germline V gene data show CDR1 as ENHRY and CDR2 as SYGVKD. The CDR3 extends over 14 amino acids. V was clipped by 3 bases and J by 2 bases, with 10 bases between them. The CDR3 DNA is TGTGCCATCAGTGATCGGGGGGCACAAGAGACCCAGTACTTC. Translating it yields CAISDRGAQETQYF.

This chain uses TRBV19 with TRBJ2-7; TRBD2 matches at 12 bases. The CDR3 totals 14 residues. J was trimmed by 3 bases and V by 3 bases; bases with no gene match: 0. The germline gives CDR1 LNHDA, CDR2 SQIVND (reference sequence). The CDR3 nucleotides are TGTGCCAGTAGTATGACTAGCGGGAGCTACGAGCAGTACTTC. Translation: CASSMTSGSYEQYF.

The CDR3 sequence is CASSYSQLTEAFF. DNA for the CDR3: TGTGCCAGCAGTTACTCACAGTTAACTGAAGCTTTCTTT. The rearrangement links TRBV6-2 or TRBV6-3 to TRBJ1-1; D is undetermined. The V gene's germline CDR1 is MNHEY and CDR2 SVGEGT. Between the trimmed V and J ends, which lost 0 bases and 5 bases, there was a span of 7 bases. The CDR3 runs 13 residues.

The rearrangement joins TRBV7-9 to TRBJ2-5; D is unclear. V was trimmed by 2 bases and J by 3 bases, leaving 10 bases between them. CDR1 SEHNR and CDR2 FQNEAQ come from the germline V gene (reference sequence). The CDR3 runs 14 residues. DNA for the CDR3: TGTGCCAGCAGCTTAAGTCTAGTAGAAGAGACCCAGTACTTC. Translating gives CASSLSLVEETQYF. Drawing the rest from reference TRBV7-9 and TRBJ2-5, the complete variable domain is DTGVSQNPRHKITKRGQNVTFRCDPISEHNRLYWYRQTLGQGPEFLTYFQNEAQLEKSRLLSDRFSAERPKGSFSTLEIQRTEQGDSAMYLCASSLSLVEETQYFGPGTRLLVL.